The sequence of this T cell receptor (beta chain) was determined in a study of CD8+ T cells in alopecia areata. The CDR3 loop spans 12 amino acids. Looked up from germline, CDR1 is GTSNPN and CDR2 is SVGIG (reference sequence). V shed 3 bases and J 15 bases; nucleotides not matched to a gene: 7. cDNA prepared by RNA extraction and subsequent reverse transcription served as the template for sequencing. TCRdb's copy holds only in-frame clones and misses some; the assay was immunoSEQ multiplex PCR. The sample carries 90,000 to 100,000 clones, 41% recorded once. The receptor was derived from a human donor with alopecia areata. Sequenced sample: CD4+ T cells sorted from blood. The chain recombines TRBV30 with TRBJ2-1; 11 bases fit TRBD2. The chain's CDR3 is CAWRMTSGTAFF. For the CDR3, the DNA is TGTGCCTGGAGGATGACTAGCGGGACTGCGTTCTTC.